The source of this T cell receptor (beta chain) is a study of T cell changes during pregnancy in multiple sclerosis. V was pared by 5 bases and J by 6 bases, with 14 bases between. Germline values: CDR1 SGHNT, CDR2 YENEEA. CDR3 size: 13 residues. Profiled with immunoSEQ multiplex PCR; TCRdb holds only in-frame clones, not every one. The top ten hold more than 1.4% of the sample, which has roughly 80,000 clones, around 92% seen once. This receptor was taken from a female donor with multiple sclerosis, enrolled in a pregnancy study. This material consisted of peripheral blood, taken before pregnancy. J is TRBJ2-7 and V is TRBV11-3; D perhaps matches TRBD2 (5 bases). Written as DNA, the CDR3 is TGTGCCAGCAGCCAAACTAGGATCTCCGAGCAGTACTTC. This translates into CASSQTRISEQYF.